This T cell receptor (beta chain) stems from a study of cytotoxic CD8 clonotypes in ibrutinib-treated CLL. The study, taken as a whole, reports: Clonality went up at ibrutinib response and then declined back toward baseline at progression. In comparison with age-matched healthy donors, baseline clonality was higher and tracked circulating CD8+ T-cell counts.

Worth noting for this clone: Its target is unknown.

Sequencing used immunoSEQ multiplex PCR; TCRdb keeps in-frame clones, though not all of them. The sample yields around 140,000 clones, approximately 85% seen once. This TCR derives from a human donor with chronic lymphocytic leukemia. The specimen comprised PBMCs, sampled after 24 months of ibrutinib treatment.

CDR3 DNA sequence: TGCGCCAGCAGTCGAAGGGGACAAGCTTATGGCTACACCTTC. Translated: CASSRRGQAYGYTF. The chain uses TRBV23-1 and TRBJ1-2; possibly TRBD1 for D (6 bases). TRBV23-1 is labeled an ORF, and its function is uncertain. The V gene lost 4 bases and the J gene lost 5 bases, with 14 bases spanning the gap. The CDR3 is 14 residues long.